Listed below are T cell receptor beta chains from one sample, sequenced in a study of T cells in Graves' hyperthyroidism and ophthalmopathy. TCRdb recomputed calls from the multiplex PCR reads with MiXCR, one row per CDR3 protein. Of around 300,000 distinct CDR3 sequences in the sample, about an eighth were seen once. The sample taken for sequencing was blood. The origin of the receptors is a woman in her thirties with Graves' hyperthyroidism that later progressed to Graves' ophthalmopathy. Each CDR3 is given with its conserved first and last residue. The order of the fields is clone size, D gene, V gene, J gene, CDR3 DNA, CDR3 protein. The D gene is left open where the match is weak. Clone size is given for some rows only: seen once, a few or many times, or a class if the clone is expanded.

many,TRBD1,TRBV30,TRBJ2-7,TGTGCCTGGAGCGTAAGAGGACAGGCAGCCTACGAGCAGTACTTC,CAWSVRGQAAYEQYF
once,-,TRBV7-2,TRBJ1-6,TGTGCCAGCAGCTCCCAGGCCTCCTATAATTCACCCCTCCACTTT,CASSSQASYNSPLHF
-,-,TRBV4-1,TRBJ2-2,TGCGCCAGCAGCCTCCGGGACTCGCAAATTCCGGGGGAGCTGTTTTTT,CASSLRDSQIPGELFF
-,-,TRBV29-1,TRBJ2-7,TGCAGCGTTCTACAGGAAATCGAGCAGTACTTC,CSVLQEIEQYF
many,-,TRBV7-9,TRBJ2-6,TGTGCCAGCAGCCCCGAGGGCACGCGTTTCTCTGGGGCCAACGTCCTGACTTTC,CASSPEGTRFSGANVLTF
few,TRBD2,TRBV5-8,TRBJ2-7,TGTGCCAGCAGCTTTTTGGCTAGCGGGGGAGGATTCCACGAGCAGTACTTC,CASSFLASGGGFHEQYF
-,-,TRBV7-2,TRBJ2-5,TGTGCCAGCAGCTTATTTCGAGGGGGGAAAGAGACCCAGTACTTC,CASSLFRGGKETQYF
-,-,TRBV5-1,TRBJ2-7,TGCGCCAGCAGCTTGGAAGCAGGGGCAGGAGGGGGCTACGAGCAGTACTTC,CASSLEAGAGGGYEQYF
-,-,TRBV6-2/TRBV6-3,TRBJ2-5,TGTGCCAGCAGTCCGGCGGTGGGAGATCAGGAGACCCAGTACTTC,CASSPAVGDQETQYF
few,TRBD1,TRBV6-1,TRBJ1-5,TGTGCCAGCAGACCTACAGGGGCTGTTAATCAGCCCCAGCATTTT,CASRPTGAVNQPQHF
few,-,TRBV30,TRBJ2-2,TGTGCCTGGAGGGCTTTTGGGACATCGAACACCGGGGAGCTGTTTTTT,CAWRAFGTSNTGELFF